This entry lists 25 T cell receptor beta chains sequenced from one sample in a study of blood T cell repertoires in COVID-19. Sequencing used immunoSEQ multiplex PCR; TCRdb keeps in-frame clones, though not all of them. The data contain 100,000 or so clones, approximately 82% of them singletons. The sequencing input was peripheral blood. All receptors come from a man over 45 with active or convalescent COVID-19.

The chain combines TRBV7-8 with TRBJ2-2, with D possibly being TRBD2 (7 bases). V lost 5 bases to trimming and J lost 4 bases, with 17 bases between them. The CDR3 runs to 16 residues. Germline V gives CDR1 SGHVS, CDR2 FQNEAQ. This chain's CDR3 is CASSHLGGAVTGELFF. The CDR3 DNA reads TGTGCCAGCAGCCACCTAGGGGGGGCGGTCACCGGGGAGCTGTTTTTT.

This clone has more than one count but fewer than ten. V gene TRBV10-3 combines with J gene TRBJ1-1, with D tentatively TRBD1 (6 bases). The V gene lost 6 bases and the J gene lost 7 bases, with 12 bases spanning the gap. The CDR3 runs to 12 residues. Germline CDR1 reads ENHRY; CDR2 reads SYGVKD. The CDR3 DNA reads TGTGCCATCAGCAGGGGTGACGGTGAAGCTTTCTTT. This encodes CAISRGDGEAFF.

This rearrangement joins TRBV5-1 to TRBJ2-5; no clear D. V was pared by 5 bases and J by 5 bases, with 13 bases between. The germline gives CDR1 SGHRS, CDR2 YFSETQ. This CDR3 region has 13 residues. The CDR3 DNA sequence: TGCGCCAGCAGGGCGGCGGCCGGCGAGACCCAGTACTTC. The encoded protein is CASRAAAGETQYF. Full variable domain (rest looked up from reference TRBV5-1 and TRBJ2-5): KAGVTQTPRYLIKTRGQQVTLSCSPISGHRSVSWYQQTPGQGLQFLFEYFSETQRNKGNFPGRFSGRQFSNSRSEMNVSTLELGDSALYLCASRAAAGETQYFGPGTRLLVL.

Only one count was recorded for this clone. This chain uses TRBV30 with TRBJ1-6; TRBD1 is a possible D gene (5 bases). V lost 5 bases and J 8 bases, leaving 10 bases between the germline ends. Per germline, CDR1 GTSNPN and CDR2 SVGIG (reference sequence). This CDR3 comprises 12 residues. DNA of the CDR3: TGTGCCTGGGACGTAGGGGATTCACCCCTCCACTTT. Translated, it gives CAWDVGDSPLHF.

The chain joins TRBV30 to TRBJ1-4; 7 nucleotides match TRBD1. V gave up 2 bases and J gave up 7 bases; unmatched junction bases: 4. Per the germline V gene, CDR1 is GTSNPN and CDR2 is SVGIG (reference sequence). There are 13 residues in the CDR3. CDR3 sequence: CAWSQGVGEKLFF. DNA for the CDR3: TGTGCCTGGAGTCAGGGGGTGGGTGAAAAACTGTTTTTT. The complete variable domain, with remaining parts taken from reference TRBV30 and TRBJ1-4, reads SQTIHQWPATLVQPVGSPLSLECTVEGTSNPNLYWYRQAAGRGLQLLFYSVGIGQISSEVPQNLSASRPQDRQFILSSKKLLLSDSGFYLCAWSQGVGEKLFFGSGTQLSVL.

The rearrangement joins TRBV4-2 to TRBJ2-3; 11 positions agree with TRBD2. Looked up from germline, CDR1 is LGHNA and CDR2 is YNFKEQ. This CDR3 has 17 amino acids. After removal of 5 bases from V and 4 bases from J, the junction contained 11 bases not matched to a gene. CDR3 in DNA: TGTGCCAGCAGCGAAGGGGTAGCGGGGGGGCCCGCAGATACGCAGTATTTT. This translates into CASSEGVAGGPADTQYF.

This chain links TRBV7-9 with TRBJ2-3; D uncertain. Trimming left V 2 bases short and J 1 base short, with 10 bases between. The CDR3 has 15 amino acids. Germline CDR1 is SEHNR and CDR2 is FQNEAQ (reference sequence). CDR3 sequence reads: CASSLPRLRTDTQYF. CDR3 nucleotide sequence: TGTGCCAGCAGCTTACCTAGACTTCGCACAGATACGCAGTATTTT.

The chain combines TRBV5-1 with TRBJ2-7, with D possibly TRBD1 on 5 matching bases. Between the trimmed V and J ends, which lost 3 bases and 1 base, there was a span of 14 bases. Germline lookup yields CDR1 SGHRS and CDR2 YFSETQ. CDR3 length: 15 amino acids. For the CDR3, the DNA is TGCGCCAGCAGCTCGCCTGGTGGGGCATCCTACGAGCAGTACTTC. Amino acid sequence: CASSSPGGASYEQYF.

A word on this clone: Other DNA sequences in this specimen translate into the identical CDR3. V and J are TRBV27 and TRBJ2-7; 9 bases agree with TRBD1. The CDR3 sequence is 14 residues long. Trimming removed 5 bases from V and 3 bases from J; junction bases left unmatched: 5. The germline V gene has CDR1 MNHEY and CDR2 SMNVEV (reference sequence). This CDR3 is CASSPRQGGYEQYV. The CDR3 nucleotides are TGTGCCAGCAGTCCAAGACAGGGGGGCTACGAGCAGTACGTC.

V gene TRBV29-1 combines with J gene TRBJ2-1; 11 nucleotides match TRBD2. There are 14 residues in the CDR3. Trimming cost V 4 bases and J 8 bases; bases outside gene matches: 7. Per germline, CDR1 SQVTM and CDR2 ANQGSEA. CDR3 coding DNA: TGCAGCGTTGGTAGGCTAGCGGGGGGTGATGAGCAGTTCTTC. It encodes CSVGRLAGGDEQFF.

This chain connects TRBV18 to TRBJ2-7; D is possibly TRBD1 (6 bases). The CDR3 length is 14 residues. V was clipped by 5 bases and J by 5 bases, with 16 bases between them. Per the germline V gene, CDR1 is KGHSH and CDR2 is LQKENI. The CDR3: CASSSAGARDEQYF. CDR3 DNA: TGTGCCAGCTCATCTGCAGGGGCGCGCGACGAGCAGTACTTC.

This chain joins TRBV6-4 and TRBJ2-7; TRBD2 might be the D (5 bases). Germline assignment: CDR1 MRHNA and CDR2 SNTAGT. The V gene lost 2 bases and the J gene lost 7 bases, with 12 bases spanning the gap. This CDR3 has 13 amino acids. The CDR3 here is CASSDPRRGEQYV. CDR3 nucleotides: TGTGCCAGCAGTGACCCCCGGCGCGGGGAGCAGTACGTC.

Comment on this clone: The sample holds other DNA sequences that translate to the same CDR3. The chain combines TRBV30 with TRBJ1-6; 9 bases line up with TRBD1. This CDR3 is 15 amino acids long. V dropped 0 bases and J dropped 5; count of bases not matched to a gene: 2. Per germline, CDR1 GTSNPN and CDR2 SVGIG (reference sequence). CDR3 residues: CAWSVGQGNNSPLHF. The CDR3 coding sequence is TGTGCCTGGAGTGTTGGACAGGGGAATAATTCACCCCTCCACTTT.

V and J are TRBV5-6 and TRBJ2-7, with D perhaps matching TRBD1 (6 bases). Germline V lookup: CDR1 SGHDT, CDR2 YYEEEE. The CDR3 spans 13 residues. Between the trimmed V and J ends, which lost 2 bases and 5 bases, there was a span of 11 bases. The chain's CDR3 is CASSLGGENEQYF. The CDR3 DNA follows: TGTGCCAGCAGCTTAGGGGGTGAAAACGAGCAGTACTTC.

CDR3 in DNA: TGTGCCAGCAGTATCCACAGTGGGAATCAGCCCCAGCATTTT. Protein sequence: CASSIHSGNQPQHF. The J gene is TRBJ1-5, the V gene TRBV28, with D hard to call. The CDR3 consists of 14 residues. Looked up from germline, CDR1 is MDHEN and CDR2 is SYDVKM. Trimming took 5 bases from V and 4 from J, leaving 12 bases between them.

V gene TRBV2 combines with J gene TRBJ2-7, with 11 positions matching TRBD1. The length of the CDR3 is 14 residues. V was clipped by 9 bases and J by 0 bases; unmatched bases: 4. Germline CDR1 reads SNHLY; CDR2 reads FYNNEI. This CDR3 reads CASGTGGSSYEQYV. In DNA form, the CDR3 reads TGTGCCAGTGGGACAGGGGGGAGCTCCTACGAGCAGTACGTC.

The V call is TRBV29-1, the J call TRBJ2-1, with 9 bases lining up with TRBD2. The CDR3 runs 14 residues. The V segment lost 7 bases and the J segment 6 bases; nucleotides outside the gene matches: 10. The germline V gene has CDR1 SQVTM and CDR2 ANQGSEA. The CDR3: CSAERTSVGNEQFF. In DNA, the CDR3 is TGCAGCGCCGAACGGACTAGCGTAGGCAATGAGCAGTTCTTC.

The rearrangement links TRBV5-5 to TRBJ2-7; TRBD1 matches 9 bases. The CDR3 extends over 15 amino acids. J gave up 2 bases and V 4 bases, and 7 bases lay outside the gene matches. The germline CDR1 and CDR2 sequences are SGHKS and YYEKEE (reference sequence). The CDR3 DNA reads as TGTGCCAGCAGCCTCGCACAGGGGGCGGCCTACGAGCAGTACGTC. Residues: CASSLAQGAAYEQYV.

This CDR3 reads CASSFQGWNSPLHF. The CDR3 nucleotides read TGTGCCAGCAGCTTCCAGGGTTGGAATTCACCCCTCCACTTT. The rearrangement uses TRBV5-4 and TRBJ1-6; D is possibly TRBD1 (5 bases). This CDR3 has 14 amino acids. V lost 2 bases and J 7 bases, leaving 10 bases between the germline ends. Germline V gene data show CDR1 as SGHNT and CDR2 as YYREEE (reference sequence).

This clone has a single count. The V gene is TRBV18, the J gene TRBJ2-7; 9 nucleotides align to TRBD1. The CDR3 covers 13 residues. The trim removed 2 bases at V and 4 bases at J, leaving 0 bases unmatched. The germline V gene has CDR1 KGHSH and CDR2 LQKENI. The DNA of the CDR3 is TGTGCCAGCTCACCAGGGACAGGGTACGAGCAGTACTTC. Its translation: CASSPGTGYEQYF.

The J gene is TRBJ1-1, the V gene TRBV19; TRBD1 might be the D (5 bases). Trimming left V 3 bases short and J 4 bases short, with 18 bases between. The CDR3 has 16 residues. Germline V gene sequence: CDR1 LNHDA, CDR2 SQIVND (reference sequence). The CDR3 DNA follows: TGTGCCAGTAGTATTAGTGTCGGTGTCGGGGGCACTGAAGCTTTCTTT. Encoded protein: CASSISVGVGGTEAFF.

The genes are TRBV4-1 and TRBJ1-3, with 9 bases lining up with TRBD1. The CDR3 covers 14 residues. J gave up 6 bases and V 4 bases, and 4 bases lay outside the gene matches. Looked up from germline, CDR1 is MGHRA and CDR2 is YSYEKL. The CDR3: CASSPRTGENTIYF. CDR3 coding DNA: TGCGCCAGCAGCCCGAGGACAGGGGAAAACACCATATATTTT.

CDR3 residues: CASSESGYRSNEQYV. CDR3 bases: TGCGCCAGCAGTGAAAGCGGTTACAGATCCAACGAGCAGTACGTC. The chain uses TRBV10-1 and TRBJ2-7; D might be TRBD2 (5 bases). V was clipped by 3 bases and J by 5 bases, with 17 bases between them. The CDR3 runs to 15 residues. Germline-derived CDR1 and CDR2 are WNHNN and SYGVQD (reference sequence).

The chain combines TRBV18 with TRBJ2-7; perhaps TRBD2 as D (7 bases). V lost 3 bases to trimming and J lost 5 bases, with 17 bases between them. Germline V CDR1 and CDR2: KGHSH, LQKENI. There are 15 residues in the CDR3. CDR3 in DNA: TGTGCCAGCTCACCCGCGACGGGGGGCTCGAACGAGCAGTACGTC. This gives the protein CASSPATGGSNEQYV.

This clone has only one observation. The chain carries TRBV18 and TRBJ1-4; the match to TRBD1 covers 9 bases. The CDR3 runs 17 residues. Germline assignment: CDR1 KGHSH and CDR2 LQKENI. The junction had 5 bases not matched to a gene; V was cut back by 3 bases and J by 0 bases. The CDR3 DNA sequence: TGTGCCAGCTCACCCGGGACAGGGACTGCAACTAATGAAAAACTGTTTTTT. It yields the protein CASSPGTGTATNEKLFF.